The present TCR beta chain was sequenced within a study of blood T cell repertoires in COVID-19. The CDR3 consists of 15 residues. The germline gives CDR1 SNHLY, CDR2 FYNNEI. V gave up 5 bases and J gave up 1 base, with 12 bases separating them. Sequencing used immunoSEQ multiplex PCR; TCRdb keeps in-frame clones, though not all of them. The sample yields about 47,000 clones, less than 90% seen once. The source is a man aged 50 to 59 with acute or convalescent COVID-19. V is TRBV2 and J is TRBJ1-5; maybe TRBD1 (5 bases). The sample comprised peripheral blood. CDR3 sequence: CASSFRAGSNQPQHF. CDR3 bases: TGTGCCAGCAGTTTCAGGGCAGGGAGCAATCAGCCCCAGCATTTT. Full variable domain (remainder filled in from reference TRBV2 and TRBJ1-5): EPEVTQTPSHQVTQMGQEVILRCVPISNHLYFYWYRQILGQKVEFLVSFYNNEISEKSEIFDDQFSVERPDGSNFTLKIRSTKLEDSAMYFCASSFRAGSNQPQHFGDGTRLSIL.